This T cell receptor (beta chain) came from a study of blood T cell repertoires in COVID-19. Across the whole study: Whether acute or convalescent, the COVID-19 samples came from the United States, Italy and Spain. PBMCs, B-cell-depleted T cells, or T cells were the source of the cDNA or gDNA that made up the material.

This clone was found a few times. Authors' methods: Amplification with reference gene primers provided the estimates of nucleated cell counts. The table came from immunoSEQ multiplex PCR; TCRdb's copy has only in-frame clones and leaves some out. That table gives V, J and clone size, and the DNA gave D and trimming. Counted here are over 350,000 clones, 75% to 90% occurring once; the ten biggest clones make up 4% to 5.5%. This TCR was recovered from a woman in her thirties with acute or convalescent COVID-19. Sample: peripheral blood.

The CDR3 reads CATSRGTSNYYNEQFF. In DNA form, the CDR3 reads TGTGCCACCAGCAGAGGAACTAGTAACTATTACAATGAGCAGTTCTTC. The chain combines TRBV15 with TRBJ2-1, with D possibly matching TRBD2 (5 bases). Germline-derived CDR1 and CDR2 are LNHNV and YYDKDF (reference sequence). The V gene lost 1 base and the J gene lost 4 bases, with 14 bases spanning the gap. This CDR3 is built from 16 residues.